These T cell receptor beta chains were read from a single sample in a study of graft-versus-host responses after intestinal transplantation. The data were produced by immunoSEQ multiplex PCR, yet TCRdb's version contains in-frame clones alone and is incomplete. The sample has under 100,000 clones, 90% seen once. The sample here was PBMCs, taken roughly 68 weeks after intestinal transplant. These receptors all come from a human patient who received an intestinal transplant, so some T cells may come from the graft donor. The CDR3 runs from the conserved cysteine through the conserved F or W. The D gene is left open where the match is weak. Size values are once, few and many counts, or a class for expanded clones, and some rows have none.

d_call	clone_size	v_call	j_call	cdr3_aa	cdr3_nt
.	.	TRBV6-4	TRBJ1-1	CASSDGDTEAFF	TGTGCCAGCAGTGACGGGGACACTGAAGCTTTCTTT
.	once	TRBV5-1	TRBJ1-4	CASSLEGGGEKLFF	TGCGCCAGCAGCTTGGAGGGTGGGGGTGAAAAACTGTTTTTT
.	once	TRBV6-4	TRBJ1-5	CASGPGSNQPQHF	TGTGCCTCCGGGCCCGGGAGCAATCAGCCCCAGCATTTT
TRBD2	.	TRBV10-1	TRBJ2-3	CASSEGAGKDTQYF	TGCGCCAGCAGTGAGGGAGCGGGGAAGGATACGCAGTATTTT
TRBD1	.	TRBV5-1	TRBJ2-7	CASSLGTGGLISYEQYF	TGCGCCAGCAGCTTGGGGACAGGTGGCCTAATCTCCTACGAGCAGTACTTC
.	.	TRBV27	TRBJ1-5	CASASWGDNQPQHF	TGTGCCAGTGCCTCCTGGGGCGACAATCAGCCCCAGCATTTT
.	.	TRBV7-6	TRBJ2-1	CASSLEPGVNNEQFF	TGTGCCAGCAGCTTAGAACCGGGGGTAAACAATGAGCAGTTCTTC
.	.	TRBV2	TRBJ1-5	CASRVHSNQPQHF	TGTGCCAGCAGGGTGCATAGCAATCAGCCCCAGCATTTT
.	.	TRBV29-1	TRBJ2-5	CSARGGQETQYF	TGCAGCGCCAGAGGGGGCCAAGAGACCCAGTACTTC
.	once	TRBV7-9	TRBJ2-7	CASSFQGGFGTYEQYF	TGTGCCAGCAGCTTCCAGGGAGGCTTTGGCACCTACGAGCAGTACTTC
TRBD2	.	TRBV18	TRBJ2-5	CASSGTSQETQYF	TGTGCCAGCTCCGGGACTAGCCAAGAGACCCAGTACTTC
.	.	TRBV6-6	TRBJ1-1	CASRWGHEAFF	TGTGCCTCCCGGTGGGGCCATGAAGCTTTCTTT
.	.	TRBV6-4	TRBJ2-1	CASSFLYRRVNEQFF	TGTGCCAGCAGTTTTCTTTACCGACGCGTCAATGAGCAGTTCTTC
.	.	TRBV27	TRBJ1-2	CASSWGHDEGYTF	TGTGCCAGCAGTTGGGGACACGACGAGGGCTACACCTTC
.	few	TRBV28	TRBJ1-2	CASSRQEIYGYTF	TGTGCCAGCAGCCGACAGGAAATCTATGGCTACACCTTC
TRBD2	.	TRBV5-6	TRBJ2-5	CASSSPRGGHKETQYF	TGTGCCAGCAGCTCCCCCCGGGGGGGGCATAAAGAGACCCAGTACTTC
.	.	TRBV2	TRBJ2-6	CASSEDMGAGANVLTF	TGTGCCAGCAGTGAAGATATGGGGGCTGGGGCCAACGTCCTGACTTTC
TRBD2	.	TRBV11-3	TRBJ2-5	CASSLAGGTSWGGQETQYF	TGTGCCAGCAGCTTAGCAGGTGGGACTAGCTGGGGGGGGCAAGAGACCCAGTACTTC
TRBD1	.	TRBV6-1	TRBJ1-2	CASSEEGQRGYTF	TGTGCCAGCAGTGAAGAGGGACAGCGGGGCTACACCTTC
TRBD2	.	TRBV6-1	TRBJ2-1	CASSNGGGIFNEQFF	TGTGCCAGCAGTAATGGGGGGGGGATTTTTAATGAGCAGTTCTTC
TRBD2	once	TRBV9	TRBJ2-1	CASSDPRLAGGDSYNEQFF	TGTGCCAGCAGCGACCCTAGGCTAGCGGGGGGGGACTCCTACAATGAGCAGTTCTTC
.	.	TRBV6-5	TRBJ1-6	CASSPGLGNSPLHF	TGTGCCAGCAGCCCAGGGTTAGGGAATTCACCCCTCCACTTT
TRBD2	.	TRBV7-2	TRBJ2-1	CASSLAGGTYNEQFF	TGTGCCAGCAGCCTAGCGGGGGGGACCTACAATGAGCAGTTCTTC
.	.	TRBV27	TRBJ1-1	CASRPIPNTEAFF	TGTGCCAGCAGACCGATCCCGAACACTGAAGCTTTCTTT
TRBD1	.	TRBV9	TRBJ1-3	CASSVSGGPDTIYF	TGTGCCAGCAGCGTTTCAGGGGGACCGGACACCATATATTTT
.	.	TRBV6-5	TRBJ2-1	CASRRTNEQFF	TGTGCCAGCAGGCGAACAAATGAGCAGTTCTTC
TRBD1	.	TRBV2	TRBJ1-2	CASSGGTGGLGGYTF	TGTGCCAGCAGTGGGGGCACAGGGGGCCTCGGAGGCTACACCTTC
TRBD2	.	TRBV2	TRBJ2-1	CASRPHTLAGLNNEQFF	TGTGCCAGCAGACCCCACACCCTAGCGGGGCTGAACAATGAGCAGTTCTTC
TRBD1	.	TRBV19	TRBJ2-1	CASKGRGLLSEQFF	TGTGCCAGTAAGGGCAGGGGGCTTCTTAGTGAGCAGTTCTTC
.	.	TRBV5-8	TRBJ1-4	CASSFTGSDEKLFF	TGTGCCAGCAGCTTTACAGGGTCGGATGAAAAACTGTTTTTT
.	.	TRBV7-9	TRBJ2-7	CASSLPGAYEQYF	TGTGCCAGCAGCTTACCGGGGGCGTACGAGCAGTACTTC
.	.	TRBV5-1	TRBJ1-2	CASSSLGPLTHGYTF	TGCGCCAGCAGCTCACTTGGACCCCTCACGCATGGCTACACCTTC
TRBD1	.	TRBV2	TRBJ1-1	CASKKRGTGGTEAFF	TGTGCCAGCAAAAAACGGGGGACAGGGGGGACTGAAGCTTTCTTT
.	.	TRBV9	TRBJ1-3	CASRGSSGNTIYF	TGTGCCAGCCGAGGGAGCTCTGGAAACACCATATATTTT
TRBD1	.	TRBV7-7	TRBJ2-1	CASSPQGDREQFF	TGTGCTAGCAGCCCGCAGGGGGATAGGGAGCAGTTCTTC
TRBD1	.	TRBV10-3	TRBJ1-5	CAMGTGENQPQHF	TGTGCCATGGGGACAGGGGAAAATCAGCCCCAGCATTTT
TRBD1	few	TRBV6-6	TRBJ1-2	CASSNQDRPRYGYTF	TGTGCCAGCAGTAACCAGGACAGGCCCCGCTATGGCTACACCTTC
.	.	TRBV5-8	TRBJ1-1	CASSLGRDTEAFF	TGTGCCAGCAGCTTGGGACGGGACACTGAAGCTTTCTTT
.	.	TRBV9	TRBJ2-2	CASSVVAGGTGELFF	TGTGCCAGCAGCGTAGTAGCCGGTGGGACCGGGGAGCTGTTTTTT
.	.	TRBV5-4	TRBJ2-6	CASSFSSGANVLTF	TGTGCCAGCAGCTTTTCTTCTGGGGCCAACGTCCTGACTTTC
.	.	TRBV7-6	TRBJ1-5	CASSPGGGNNQPQHF	TGTGCCAGCAGCCCAGGCGGGGGGAACAATCAGCCCCAGCATTTT
.	.	TRBV19	TRBJ2-3	CASTAGTSTDTQYF	TGTGCCAGTACCGCCGGGACAAGCACAGATACGCAGTATTTT
.	.	TRBV9	TRBJ1-6	CASSPQGPNNSPLHF	TGTGCCAGCAGCCCCCAAGGTCCCAATAATTCACCCCTCCACTTT
.	.	TRBV2	TRBJ2-3	CASSSIGRGLTDTQYF	TGTGCCAGCAGTTCCATAGGTAGGGGACTGACAGATACGCAGTATTTT